The clone carrying this T cell receptor (beta chain) was observed at least ten times. TCRdb analysed the 5' RACE reads with MiXCR anew, one entry per CDR3 protein. This sample has 350,000 to 400,000 distinct CDR3 sequences, with approximately 10% found just once. This sample was taken from a study of identical twins. Per the germline V gene, CDR1 is SGHRS and CDR2 is YFSETQ. V was pared by 4 bases and J by 7 bases, with 2 bases of the junction left unmatched. The CDR3 loop spans 14 amino acids. This receptor was identified in a woman in her fifties or sixties in good health. Sequencing used naive T cells sorted from blood. The chain combines TRBV5-1 with TRBJ2-1; 13 bases are shared with TRBD2. Written as DNA, the CDR3 is TGCGCCAGCAGCCCGGGACTAGCGGGAAATGAGCAGTTCTTC. Its translation is CASSPGLAGNEQFF.